The 18 T cell receptor beta chains below were found in one sample sequenced in a study of shared clonotypes between healthy human individuals. CD8 cells classed as naive were CD45RO-negative and positively selected for CCR7, excluding terminally differentiated effector memory CD45RA+ cells. The protocol was immunoSEQ multiplex PCR, while the TCRdb copy is restricted to in-frame clones and leaves out a portion. In the table there are around 700,000 clones, around 90% of which are singletons. What was sequenced was naive CD8+ T cells sorted from blood. These receptors all come from a man aged 25-45 years in good health.

This chain uses TRBV28 with TRBJ2-1, with 7 nucleotides matching TRBD2. The CDR3 loop spans 15 amino acids. The germline CDR1 and CDR2 sequences are MDHEN and SYDVKM. With V trimmed by 7 bases and J by 4 bases, 10 bases remained unmatched. The CDR3, as DNA: TGTGCCAGCAATAGGGAGCTAGCGGCATACAATGAGCAGTTCTTC. The encoded protein is CASNRELAAYNEQFF. The variable domain in full, with the rest retrieved from reference TRBV28 and TRBJ2-1, is DVKVTQSSRYLVKRTGEKVFLECVQDMDHENMFWYRQDPGLGLRLIYFSYDVKMKEKGDIPEGYSVSREKKERFSLILESASTNQTSMYLCASNRELAAYNEQFFGPGTRLTVL.

The V and J genes are TRBV5-1 and TRBJ2-1; D is unresolved. V was clipped by 1 base and J by 1 base, with 6 bases between them. This CDR3 comprises 14 residues. CDR1 is SGHRS and CDR2 is YFSETQ in the germline V gene. CDR3 sequence: CASSLYESYNEQFF. The DNA for the CDR3 is TGCGCCAGCAGCTTGTATGAGTCCTACAATGAGCAGTTCTTC.

The chain uses TRBV27 and TRBJ1-5, with TRBD1 as a possible D gene (6 bases). The CDR3 sequence is 14 residues long. In germline, CDR1 is MNHEY, CDR2 SMNVEV (reference sequence). V lost 4 bases, J lost 3 bases, and 10 bases lay in between. The CDR3: CASSSDSHNQPQHF. The CDR3 nucleotides are TGTGCCAGCAGTTCGGACAGCCACAATCAGCCCCAGCATTTT.

The chain combines TRBV27 with TRBJ2-1; D not resolved. The CDR3 length is 13 residues. V lost 7 bases and J 5 bases, leaving 12 bases between the germline ends. Germline loops: CDR1 MNHEY, CDR2 SMNVEV (reference sequence). In nucleotides, the CDR3 is TGTGCCAGCACAAGCCCCCCCCACAATGAGCAGTTCTTC. Its translation is CASTSPPHNEQFF.

V and J are TRBV5-4 and TRBJ2-2; TRBD2 matches 7 bases. The CDR3 is 14 residues long. V gave up 9 bases and J gave up 0 bases; unmatched junction bases: 5. CDR1 is SGHNT and CDR2 is YYREEE in the germline V gene (reference sequence). The CDR3 protein is CAITGGPNTGELFF. CDR3 nucleotide sequence: TGTGCCATCACGGGAGGACCGAACACCGGGGAGCTGTTTTTT. Combining the CDR3 with reference TRBV5-4 and TRBJ2-2 gives the whole variable domain ETGVTQSPTHLIKTRGQQVTLRCSSQSGHNTVSWYQQALGQGPQFIFQYYREEENGRGNFPPRFSGLQFPNYSSELNVNALELDDSALYLCAITGGPNTGELFFGEGSRLTVL.

CDR3 sequence reads: CASSLVTVSPTDTQYF. The CDR3 region has the DNA TGTGCCAGCAGCTTAGTTACCGTCTCTCCCACAGATACGCAGTATTTT. The chain has TRBV11-2 and TRBJ2-3, with unresolved D. V was cut by 1 base and J by 2 bases, with 13 bases left in between. The length of the CDR3 is 16 residues. Per the germline V gene, CDR1 is SGHAT and CDR2 is FQNNGV. Looking up the rest from reference TRBV11-2 and TRBJ2-3 gives the full variable domain: EAGVAQSPRYKIIEKRQSVAFWCNPISGHATLYWYQQILGQGPKLLIQFQNNGVVDDSQLPKDRFSAERLKGVDSTLKIQPAKLEDSAVYLCASSLVTVSPTDTQYFGPGTRLTVL.

The rearrangement uses TRBV2 and TRBJ2-7; D not resolved. Trimming removed 0 bases at V and 1 base at J, with 4 bases between. Germline-derived CDR1 and CDR2 are SNHLY and FYNNEI. CDR3 size: 13 residues. CDR3 loop: CASSEAPSYEQYF. For the CDR3, the DNA is TGTGCCAGCAGTGAAGCTCCTTCCTACGAGCAGTACTTC.

The DNA of the CDR3 is TGTGCCAGCAGACGAATCCAACAAGAGACCCAGTACTTC. This gives the protein CASRRIQQETQYF. The rearrangement joins TRBV7-9 to TRBJ2-5; D is undetermined. Germline V gives CDR1 SEHNR, CDR2 FQNEAQ (reference sequence). The CDR3 consists of 13 residues. V shed 6 bases and J shed 2 bases, with 10 bases lying between them.

The rearrangement joins TRBV11-2 to TRBJ2-4; D ambiguous. The V gene's germline CDR1 is SGHAT and CDR2 FQNNGV. The V end lost 5 bases, the J end lost 1 base, and 15 bases lay between the germline ends. The CDR3 covers 16 residues. DNA for the CDR3: TGTGCCAGCAGCCCGAGTGGTTTGGATGCCAAAAACATTCAGTACTTC. This translates into CASSPSGLDAKNIQYF.

V and J are TRBV25-1 and TRBJ2-5; the D call may be TRBD1 or TRBD2 (6 bases each). Germline V gives CDR1 MGHDK, CDR2 SYGVNS. This CDR3 comprises 15 residues. Deletions cut 1 base from V and 3 bases from J, with 12 bases between. The CDR3 sequence is CASSEWEDSKETQYF. The CDR3 nucleotides are TGTGCCAGCAGTGAATGGGAGGACAGTAAAGAGACCCAGTACTTC.

V and J are TRBV9 and TRBJ2-2; TRBD1 might be the D (6 bases). The CDR3 is made up of 14 amino acids. CDR1 and CDR2 (germline): SGDLS, YYNGEE. The V end lost 3 bases, the J end lost 1 base, and 7 bases lay between the germline ends. The CDR3 nucleotides read TGTGCCAGCAGCGGACAGGAGAACACCGGGGAGCTGTTTTTT. This encodes CASSGQENTGELFF.

CDR3 DNA sequence: TGTGCCAGCAGTCAAGGACAGGGGAACACTGAAGCTTTCTTT. It encodes CASSQGQGNTEAFF. The rearrangement links TRBV6-6 to TRBJ1-1; TRBD1 aligns across 8 bases. This CDR3 comprises 14 residues. V dropped 5 bases and J dropped 1; count of bases not matched to a gene: 3. Germline V gene data show CDR1 as MNHNY and CDR2 as SVGAGI (reference sequence).

The chain is built from TRBV7-9 and TRBJ1-1; D unresolved. V lost 2 bases and J lost 6, with 10 bases in between. Germline CDR1 SEHNR, CDR2 FQNEAQ (reference sequence). The CDR3 covers 13 residues. This CDR3 is CASSLPRAPEAFF. The CDR3 DNA reads as TGTGCCAGCAGCTTACCTCGGGCACCTGAAGCTTTCTTT. Combining the CDR3 with reference TRBV7-9 and TRBJ1-1 gives the whole variable domain DTGVSQNPRHKITKRGQNVTFRCDPISEHNRLYWYRQTLGQGPEFLTYFQNEAQLEKSRLLSDRFSAERPKGSFSTLEIQRTEQGDSAMYLCASSLPRAPEAFFGQGTRLTVV.

This clone was seen just once. The chain is built from TRBV29-1 and TRBJ2-2; no reliable D call. V was cut by 1 base and J by 2 bases, with 11 bases left in between. Germline loops: CDR1 SQVTM, CDR2 ANQGSEA. The length of the CDR3 is 15 residues. The CDR3 DNA reads as TGCAGCGTTGAAGTCCTAGAAGAAAACACCGGGGAGCTGTTTTTT. Translating it yields CSVEVLEENTGELFF.

J is TRBJ1-5 and V is TRBV27; D unresolved. The CDR3 consists of 14 residues. V shed 2 bases and J shed 6 bases, with 11 bases lying between them. Per the germline V gene, CDR1 is MNHEY and CDR2 is SMNVEV (reference sequence). CDR3: CASSLSSGGQPQHF. In DNA form, the CDR3 reads TGTGCCAGCAGTTTAAGCTCGGGAGGTCAGCCCCAGCATTTT.

The rearrangement joins TRBV14 to TRBJ2-1; 12 bases are shared with TRBD1. CDR3 length: 15 amino acids. In germline, CDR1 is SGHDN, CDR2 FVKESK. Trimming cost V 3 bases and J 9 bases; bases outside gene matches: 6. Written as DNA, the CDR3 is TGTGCCAGCAGCCATGCCGGGACAGGGGGCAGTGAGCAGTTCTTC. Protein sequence: CASSHAGTGGSEQFF.

This sequence joins TRBV7-5 and TRBJ2-4; the D call TRBD2 from the table was never checked on the DNA. TRBV7-5 is reported as a pseudogene. The CDR3 is made up of 15 amino acids. The CDR3 sequence: CVRSLSTGAKNIQYF. The CDR3 DNA reads as TGTGTCAGAAGCTTATCAACGGGGGCCAAAAACATTCAGTACTTC.

The V call is TRBV7-9, the J call TRBJ2-5; the D is unclear. This CDR3 region has 16 residues. Germline V gene lookup returns CDR1 SEHNR and CDR2 FQNEAQ (reference sequence). V was clipped by 4 bases and J by 1 base, with 16 bases between them. The CDR3 spells CASSSPREDLQETQYF. CDR3 nucleotide sequence: TGTGCCAGCAGCTCCCCCCGCGAGGATCTCCAAGAGACCCAGTACTTC.